What follows is one T cell receptor beta chain and its context. This entry is derived from a study of blood T cell repertoires in COVID-19. Sequencing used immunoSEQ multiplex PCR; TCRdb keeps in-frame clones, though not all of them. This sample carries 150,000 to 200,000 clones, 70% to 90% of them seen once, and the ten largest clones take roughly 2.6%. CDR1 is LNHDA, CDR2 SQIVND, per germline (reference sequence). V shed 9 bases and J 2 bases; nucleotides not matched to a gene: 9. The CDR3 is made up of 15 amino acids. The rearrangement joins TRBV19 to TRBJ1-5, with 8 nucleotides matching TRBD1. The TCR was taken from a man aged 40-49 years with active or convalescent COVID-19. The specimen was peripheral blood. CDR3 amino acids: CASAFETGGNQPQHF. Here the CDR3 DNA reads TGTGCCAGCGCCTTTGAGACAGGGGGCAATCAGCCCCAGCATTTT.